These 24 T cell receptor beta chains were sequenced from one sample in a study of OX40 agonist ivuxolimab in advanced cancers. Profiling relied on immunoSEQ multiplex PCR, and the TCRdb table lists in-frame clones only, not all of them. This table has 90,000 to 100,000 clones, about 85% appearing once. Sequenced here: CD4+ or CD8+ T cells sorted from blood, sampled in a trial of the OX40 agonist ivuxolimab. The receptors derive from an adult with an advanced solid tumor such as melanoma, head and neck, liver or kidney cancer.

The V and J genes are TRBV6-6 and TRBJ1-3, with D maybe TRBD1 (5 bases). This CDR3 is 15 amino acids long. Trimming shortened V by 2 bases and J by 4 bases, and 12 bases separated the two germline ends. Germline V CDR1 and CDR2: MNHNY, SVGAGI (reference sequence). CDR3: CASSYLGVTGNTIYF. CDR3 DNA: TGTGCCAGCAGTTACCTAGGGGTAACGGGAAACACCATATATTTT.

This clone was seen just once. The rearrangement joins TRBV19 to TRBJ1-1; the D gene is possibly TRBD1 (5 bases). The germline V and J ends were trimmed by 1 base and 8 bases, with 17 bases remaining between them. Germline V CDR1 and CDR2: LNHDA, SQIVND (reference sequence). This CDR3 is 15 amino acids long. CDR3 region: CASSIGSLIGAEAFF. CDR3 nucleotide sequence: TGTGCCAGTAGTATAGGGAGTCTTATAGGGGCAGAAGCTTTCTTT.

V is TRBV27 and J is TRBJ2-7; TRBD2 matches at 9 bases. CDR1 and CDR2 from the germline V gene are MNHEY and SMNVEV (reference sequence). The CDR3 extends over 16 amino acids. V lost 5 bases, J lost 3 bases, and 11 bases stayed unmatched. The CDR3 loop reads CASSPLGASGNYEQYF. For the CDR3, the DNA is TGTGCCAGCAGTCCACTCGGGGCTAGCGGGAACTACGAGCAGTACTTC.

The rearrangement uses TRBV7-9 and TRBJ2-7; 9 bases line up with TRBD1. The germline V gene encodes CDR1 SEHNR and CDR2 FQNEAQ (reference sequence). V gave up 3 bases and J gave up 2 bases; unmatched junction bases: 11. This CDR3 has 17 amino acids. CDR3 residues: CASSFWGAGTGTYEQYF. DNA of the CDR3: TGTGCCAGCAGCTTTTGGGGAGCCGGGACAGGGACCTACGAGCAGTACTTC.

The chain combines TRBV5-1 with TRBJ2-5; no definite D call. CDR1 is SGHRS, CDR2 YFSETQ, per germline. This CDR3 contains 15 residues. V was shortened by 1 base and J by 1 base, with 11 bases between the two germline ends. The CDR3 nucleotides read TGCGCCAGCAGCTTGCTCTCCAGCGTCCAAGAGACCCAGTACTTC. Translation: CASSLLSSVQETQYF.

The chain is built from TRBV28 and TRBJ1-1, with 7 bases identical to TRBD1. CDR3 length: 13 amino acids. V dropped 7 bases and J dropped 5; count of bases not matched to a gene: 7. The germline CDR1 and CDR2 sequences are MDHEN and SYDVKM. The CDR3 DNA reads TGTGCCAGCATTTACCAACAGGGGACTGAAGCTTTCTTT. This encodes CASIYQQGTEAFF.

This chain uses TRBV29-1 with TRBJ2-1; TRBD2 aligns across 9 bases. The ends lost 4 bases at V and 0 bases at J; junction bases unmatched: 7. Germline CDR1 and CDR2: SQVTM and ANQGSEA. This CDR3 is built from 16 residues. The CDR3, as DNA: TGCAGCGTTGGCGCGGCTAGCGGGGCCTCCTACAATGAGCAGTTCTTC. Its translation is CSVGAASGASYNEQFF.

The rearrangement links TRBV19 to TRBJ2-2; 10 nucleotides match TRBD1. Germline CDR1 reads LNHDA; CDR2 reads SQIVND (reference sequence). Germline trimming cut 7 bases from V and 0 bases from J; bases unmatched to any gene: 14. The CDR3 loop spans 19 amino acids. The CDR3, as DNA: TGTGCCAGTACCCCTCTCGGGACAGGGGTAATTGCGAACACCGGGGAGCTGTTTTTT. It yields the protein CASTPLGTGVIANTGELFF.

This rearrangement joins TRBV10-3 to TRBJ2-7, with TRBD2 identical over 13 bases. V dropped 0 bases and J dropped 0; count of bases not matched to a gene: 11. Germline loops: CDR1 ENHRY, CDR2 SYGVKD. This CDR3 contains 20 residues. The CDR3 reads CAISESRGLAGMGSSYEQYF. CDR3 in DNA: TGTGCCATCAGTGAGTCTCGGGGACTAGCGGGGATGGGGAGCTCCTACGAGCAGTACTTC.

The chain recombines TRBV6-8 with TRBJ2-2, with 9 bases lining up with TRBD1. CDR1 and CDR2 from the germline V gene are MNHGY and SAAAGT. The junction had 11 bases not matched to a gene; V was cut back by 11 bases and J by 7 bases. The CDR3 is 14 residues long. The CDR3 sequence is CAPHRDREGGELFF. CDR3 coding DNA: TGTGCCCCCCACAGGGACAGGGAGGGCGGGGAGCTGTTTTTT.

V and J are TRBV2 and TRBJ2-7; no clear D. CDR3 length equals 11 residues. V was cut by 5 bases and J by 2 bases, with 4 bases left in between. The germline V gene encodes CDR1 SNHLY and CDR2 FYNNEI. The CDR3 reads CASSSAYEQYF. The CDR3 region has the DNA TGTGCCAGCAGTTCAGCCTACGAGCAGTACTTC.

The CDR3 protein is CASSPSGSYEQYF. CDR3 nucleotides: TGTGCCAGCAGCCCCTCGGGGTCCTACGAGCAGTACTTC. The chain employs TRBV7-3 and TRBJ2-7; a possible D gene is TRBD2 (5 bases). V lost 5 bases and J lost 1, with 9 bases in between. The germline V gene encodes CDR1 SGHTA and CDR2 FQGTGA. This CDR3 is built from 13 residues. Based on the CDR3 plus reference TRBV7-3 and TRBJ2-7, the full variable domain is GAGVSQTPSNKVTEKGKYVELRCDPISGHTALYWYRQSLGQGPEFLIYFQGTGAADDSGLPNDRFFAVRPEGSVSTLKIQRTERGDSAVYLCASSPSGSYEQYFGPGTRLTVT.

The J gene is TRBJ2-3, the V gene TRBV10-3, with 7 bases that match TRBD1. The V gene end was trimmed by 6 bases and the J gene end by 0 bases; junction bases not matched to a gene: 15. The CDR3 extends over 18 amino acids. The V gene's germline CDR1 is ENHRY and CDR2 SYGVKD. The CDR3 nucleotides read TGTGCCATCAGATCAGGGACAGCAACGCCTCTTAGCACAGATACGCAGTATTTT. Its translation: CAIRSGTATPLSTDTQYF.

V is TRBV25-1 and J is TRBJ2-1; 10 positions agree with TRBD2. After removal of 5 bases from V and 3 bases from J, the junction contained 4 bases not matched to a gene. CDR3 length equals 15 residues. Germline V gives CDR1 MGHDK, CDR2 SYGVNS. CDR3 nucleotide sequence: TGTGCCAGCAGTCGAGCGGGAGGGGTCTACAATGAGCAGTTCTTC. This sequence encodes CASSRAGGVYNEQFF.

As regards this clone: In the same sample, other DNA sequences code for this CDR3. The V call is TRBV2, the J call TRBJ1-5, with no clear D. The CDR3 runs 13 residues. Germline V gene lookup returns CDR1 SNHLY and CDR2 FYNNEI. Deletions cut 3 bases from V and 5 bases from J, with 8 bases between. The DNA for the CDR3 is TGTGCCAGCAGTGAGGCTGGCTATCAGCCCCAGCATTTT. Encoded protein: CASSEAGYQPQHF.

The chain employs TRBV18 and TRBJ2-7; 8 bases align to TRBD2. The CDR3 is 13 amino acids. The germline V gene encodes CDR1 KGHSH and CDR2 LQKENI. V lost 5 bases to trimming and J lost 2 bases; unmatched junction nucleotides: 2. DNA of the CDR3: TGTGCCAGCTCAGCGGGGGGTACCTACGAGCAGTACGTC. This sequence encodes CASSAGGTYEQYV.

The genes are TRBV6-1 and TRBJ1-2; no reliable D call. The CDR3 spans 17 residues. Germline CDR1 reads MNHNS; CDR2 reads SASEGT. With 3 bases removed from V and 4 bases from J, the gap between germline ends came to 21 bases. The CDR3 DNA is TGTGCCAGCAGTGAGAGGTCGTTTGATCTGGGTGCCTATGGCTACACCTTC. It specifies CASSERSFDLGAYGYTF.

This chain uses TRBV5-4 with TRBJ2-7, with D perhaps assigned TRBD1 or TRBD2 (6 bases each). The length of the CDR3 is 15 residues. Trimming left V 0 bases short and J 2 bases short, with 12 bases between. CDR1 is SGHNT and CDR2 is YYREEE in the germline V gene (reference sequence). The CDR3 loop reads CASSLGGAETYEQYF. DNA for the CDR3: TGTGCCAGCAGCTTGGGGGGGGCTGAGACCTACGAGCAGTACTTC. Full variable domain (outside the CDR3, taken from reference TRBV5-4 and TRBJ2-7): ETGVTQSPTHLIKTRGQQVTLRCSSQSGHNTVSWYQQALGQGPQFIFQYYREEENGRGNFPPRFSGLQFPNYSSELNVNALELDDSALYLCASSLGGAETYEQYFGPGTRLTVT.

J is TRBJ1-1 and V is TRBV6-1; 7 bases line up with TRBD1. J gave up 5 bases and V 3 bases, and 6 bases lay outside the gene matches. CDR1 is MNHNS and CDR2 is SASEGT in the germline V gene. There are 14 residues in the CDR3. Here the CDR3 DNA reads TGTGCCAGCAGTGACAGGGGGGCCATTACTGAAGCTTTCTTT. Amino acid sequence: CASSDRGAITEAFF.

This sequence joins TRBV9 and TRBJ2-3; 9 nucleotides line up with TRBD2. CDR3 length: 15 residues. V was clipped by 3 bases and J by 10 bases; unmatched bases: 12. Per germline, CDR1 SGDLS and CDR2 YYNGEE. The CDR3 nucleotides read TGTGCCAGCAGCGGATCCGGGACTAGCCGTGAGGCGCAGTATTTT. Translating it yields CASSGSGTSREAQYF.

The chain recombines TRBV5-8 with TRBJ2-5; possibly TRBD1 or TRBD2 for D (5 bases each). Germline CDR1 SGHTS, CDR2 YDEGEE. Trimming pared 3 bases from V and 8 bases from J, leaving 23 bases between. CDR3 size: 16 residues. Here the CDR3 reads CASSSATLGPSLTQYF. DNA for the CDR3: TGTGCCAGCAGCTCTGCCACCCTGGGACCATCTCTAACCCAGTACTTC.

This clone has a count of ten or more. This chain joins TRBV2 and TRBJ2-1, with D unclear. Per the germline V gene, CDR1 is SNHLY and CDR2 is FYNNEI. This CDR3 has 14 residues. Trimming removed 6 bases at V and 0 bases at J, with 9 bases between. The DNA of the CDR3 is TGTGCCAGCAGGCCCTATACCTCCTACAATGAGCAGTTCTTC. It codes for CASRPYTSYNEQFF.

V gene TRBV2 combines with J gene TRBJ1-6, with TRBD1 identical over 7 bases. CDR3 length: 13 residues. With V trimmed by 6 bases and J by 6 bases, 2 bases remained unmatched. Germline CDR1 reads SNHLY; CDR2 reads FYNNEI. The CDR3 protein is CASRGDSNSPLHF. In DNA form, the CDR3 reads TGTGCCAGCAGGGGGGACAGTAATTCACCCCTCCACTTT.

CDR3: CASSKSRAGELFF. Written as DNA, the CDR3 is TGTGCCAGCAGCAAATCTAGGGCCGGGGAGCTGTTTTTT. V usage is TRBV7-9 and J usage is TRBJ2-2; D uncertain. CDR3 length equals 13 residues. V shed 5 bases and J shed 6 bases, with 10 bases lying between them. Germline loops: CDR1 SEHNR, CDR2 FQNEAQ (reference sequence). The full variable domain, rest sourced from reference TRBV7-9 and TRBJ2-2, is DTGVSQNPRHKITKRGQNVTFRCDPISEHNRLYWYRQTLGQGPEFLTYFQNEAQLEKSRLLSDRFSAERPKGSFSTLEIQRTEQGDSAMYLCASSKSRAGELFFGEGSRLTVL.